These 27 T cell receptor beta chains originate from one sample sequenced in a study of lymphopenia after photon versus proton radiotherapy. Assay used: immunoSEQ multiplex PCR; TCRdb lists only in-frame clones, some missing. The table has approximately 150,000 clones, approximately 90% seen once. Here the sequenced sample was peripheral blood, taken from a patient treated with photon-based radiotherapy. The receptor source for this set is a man aged 50 to 60 with gastric cancer.

The chain recombines TRBV6-6 with TRBJ1-1, with a weak D call TRBD1 (5 bases). The V end lost 6 bases, the J end lost 4 bases, and 12 bases lay between the germline ends. This CDR3 has 13 amino acids. The germline CDR1 and CDR2 sequences are MNHNY and SVGAGI (reference sequence). The CDR3 DNA follows: TGTGCCAGCAGCCCACGGGGGGGCACTGAAGCTTTCTTT. Its protein product is CASSPRGGTEAFF.

The sample holds one count of this clone. The CDR3 DNA is TGTGCCAGCAGCTCTTTCGACTCCCATACGCAGTATTTT. It specifies CASSSFDSHTQYF. The V call is TRBV5-4, the J call TRBJ2-3; D ambiguous. Germline V gene lookup returns CDR1 SGHNT and CDR2 YYREEE (reference sequence). The ends were cut back, 3 bases at V and 7 bases at J, with 12 bases in the middle. The CDR3 is 13 residues long.

The chain employs TRBV15 and TRBJ2-3, with 7 bases that match TRBD2. This CDR3 region has 17 residues. The germline CDR1 and CDR2 sequences are LNHNV and YYDKDF (reference sequence). V shed 1 base, J shed 6 bases, and the junction held 13 bases outside the gene matches. The CDR3 bases are TGTGCCACCAGCAGAGCCTCTAGTGGCGGGAGATTCGATACGCAGTATTTT. Amino acids: CATSRASSGGRFDTQYF.

The chain carries TRBV6-5 and TRBJ2-7; D tentatively reads TRBD1 or TRBD2 (6 bases each). V was trimmed by 5 bases and J by 6 bases, leaving 17 bases between them. The CDR3 has 14 residues. Germline CDR1 is MNHEY and CDR2 is SVGAGI. CDR3 bases: TGTGCCAGCAGTCCTGATTTGGGGGGCAGCGAGCAGTACTTC. It translates to CASSPDLGGSEQYF.

The sample holds a few counts of this clone. The gene calls are TRBV14 and TRBJ1-1; no reliable D call. The V gene lost 2 bases and the J gene lost 5 bases, with 6 bases spanning the gap. Germline assignment: CDR1 SGHDN and CDR2 FVKESK. CDR3 length: 12 amino acids. CDR3 sequence (DNA): TGTGCCAGCAGCCAAATTCTGACTGAAGCTTTCTTT. Translating it yields CASSQILTEAFF.

V gene TRBV29-1 combines with J gene TRBJ2-1, with 7 bases fitting TRBD1. Looked up from germline, CDR1 is SQVTM and CDR2 is ANQGSEA. The V and J ends lost 7 bases and 5 bases, in that order; junction bases with no gene match: 20. This CDR3 has 17 residues. The CDR3 DNA sequence: TGCAGCGCCGACGGACACAGGGGCCGCTTAGAAAACAATGAGCAGTTCTTC. Encoded protein: CSADGHRGRLENNEQFF.

The chain is built from TRBV9 and TRBJ2-1; D might be TRBD2 (6 bases). The CDR3 has 14 residues. The germline gives CDR1 SGDLS, CDR2 YYNGEE. Trimming shortened V by 3 bases and J by 5 bases, and 12 bases separated the two germline ends. Written as DNA, the CDR3 is TGTGCCAGCAGCGGTGGGGGACTCCACAATGAGCAGTTCTTC. It codes for CASSGGGLHNEQFF.

For the CDR3, the DNA is TGTGCCAGCAGCAAAGACAGGGCCAACGAGCAGTACTTC. It specifies CASSKDRANEQYF. The chain uses TRBV7-2 and TRBJ2-7; 7 positions agree with TRBD1. CDR3 size: 13 residues. Unmatched junction bases numbered 6, after V lost 5 bases and J lost 5 bases. CDR1 and CDR2 (germline): SGHTA, FQGNSA.

V gene TRBV18 combines with J gene TRBJ2-7, with D hard to call. CDR1 and CDR2 (germline): KGHSH, LQKENI. V was shortened by 1 base and J by 6 bases, with 7 bases between the two germline ends. The CDR3 extends over 12 amino acids. The CDR3 region is CASSPLSGEQYF. In DNA, the CDR3 is TGTGCCAGCTCACCACTATCAGGCGAGCAGTACTTC.

The chain joins TRBV28 to TRBJ1-2, with D tentatively TRBD1 (6 bases). The ends were cut back, 10 bases at V and 1 base at J, with 13 bases in the middle. CDR1 is MDHEN and CDR2 is SYDVKM in the germline V gene. The CDR3 sequence is 13 residues long. In nucleotides, the CDR3 is TGTGCCATCTGGGACATCGATAACTATGGCTACACCTTC. Its protein is CAIWDIDNYGYTF.

The gene calls are TRBV27 and TRBJ1-1; TRBD1 is a possible D gene (5 bases). V lost 4 bases to trimming and J lost 4 bases, with 13 bases between them. This CDR3 contains 14 residues. Germline values: CDR1 MNHEY, CDR2 SMNVEV (reference sequence). The CDR3 protein is CASSSKGRGTEAFF. The CDR3 DNA reads as TGTGCCAGCAGTTCTAAGGGGCGCGGCACTGAAGCTTTCTTT.

This rearrangement joins TRBV10-1 to TRBJ1-1; D is unclear. Trimming pared 3 bases from V and 1 base from J, leaving 9 bases between. The V gene's germline CDR1 is WNHNN and CDR2 SYGVQD (reference sequence). The CDR3 length is 14 residues. CDR3 DNA: TGCGCCAGCAGTGAACGGGCCGCGAACACTGAAGCTTTCTTT. Protein sequence: CASSERAANTEAFF.

The genes are TRBV7-9 and TRBJ1-1; 10 bases line up with TRBD1. Germline lookup yields CDR1 SEHNR and CDR2 FQNEAQ (reference sequence). The ends lost 5 bases at V and 7 bases at J; junction bases unmatched: 7. The CDR3 extends over 14 amino acids. The CDR3 loop is CASSPTGGASEAFF. The DNA of the CDR3 is TGTGCCAGCAGCCCGACAGGGGGCGCGAGTGAAGCTTTCTTT. Full variable domain (missing parts from reference TRBV7-9 and TRBJ1-1): DTGVSQNPRHKITKRGQNVTFRCDPISEHNRLYWYRQTLGQGPEFLTYFQNEAQLEKSRLLSDRFSAERPKGSFSTLEIQRTEQGDSAMYLCASSPTGGASEAFFGQGTRLTVV.

The chain has TRBV7-8 and TRBJ1-1, with no clear D. The CDR3 length is 15 residues. V was cut by 3 bases and J by 1 base, with 12 bases left in between. Germline loops: CDR1 SGHVS, CDR2 FQNEAQ. The CDR3 DNA reads as TGTGCCAGCAGCTTTCGTTCCGGAGGGAACACTGAAGCTTTCTTT. It encodes CASSFRSGGNTEAFF.

This clone was found a few times. The chain has TRBV11-2 and TRBJ1-1, with 8 bases aligning to TRBD1. The V gene end was trimmed by 5 bases and the J gene end by 1 base; junction bases not matched to a gene: 9. CDR1 and CDR2 (germline): SGHAT, FQNNGV. The length of the CDR3 is 16 residues. The CDR3 region has the DNA TGTGCCAGCAGCCCCTGGGGGACAGGAAAGAACACTGAAGCTTTCTTT. It yields the protein CASSPWGTGKNTEAFF.

The table lists this clone with a count of one. The chain is built from TRBV29-1 and TRBJ2-1; TRBD2 matches 13 bases. Germline assignment: CDR1 SQVTM and CDR2 ANQGSEA. V trimming: 8 bases; J trimming: 7 bases; junction bases outside the gene matches: 17. The CDR3 runs 17 residues. Here the CDR3 DNA reads TGCAGCCTAAGGGGGGACAGGGGACTAGCGGGGAGGAATGAGCAGTTCTTC. This translates into CSLRGDRGLAGRNEQFF.

The chain couples TRBV29-1 to TRBJ2-3; D is unclear. The germline gives CDR1 SQVTM, CDR2 ANQGSEA. Between the trimmed V and J ends, which lost 0 bases and 6 bases, there was a span of 4 bases. The CDR3 has 11 amino acids. This CDR3 reads CSVEEFDTQYF. The DNA of the CDR3 is TGCAGCGTTGAAGAATTTGATACGCAGTATTTT.

This CDR3 reads CASSATGGNTGELFF. CDR3 nucleotide sequence: TGTGCCAGCAGTGCCACAGGTGGTAACACCGGGGAGCTGTTTTTT. This sequence joins TRBV25-1 and TRBJ2-2, with a possible D match to TRBD1 (5 bases). The ends were cut back, 4 bases at V and 2 bases at J, with 11 bases in the middle. The CDR3 length is 15 residues. CDR1 MGHDK and CDR2 SYGVNS come from the germline V gene.

The chain links TRBV28 to TRBJ2-7, with TRBD2 matching 13 bases. This CDR3 spans 16 amino acids. Germline loops: CDR1 MDHEN, CDR2 SYDVKM. The junction had 9 bases not matched to a gene; V was cut back by 6 bases and J by 4 bases. The CDR3 loop reads CASRATGLAGVYEQYF. Written as DNA, the CDR3 is TGTGCCAGCAGGGCTACAGGACTAGCGGGAGTTTACGAGCAGTACTTC.

V and J are TRBV28 and TRBJ1-5; weak D call: TRBD1 (5 bases). Germline V gives CDR1 MDHEN, CDR2 SYDVKM. The V gene lost 7 bases and the J gene lost 2 bases, with 12 bases spanning the gap. The CDR3 runs to 14 residues. For the CDR3, the DNA is TGTGCCAGCATCATCGGACACGGCAATCAGCCCCAGCATTTT. Protein product: CASIIGHGNQPQHF.

The chain joins TRBV19 to TRBJ1-2; TRBD1 aligns across 9 bases. V was pared by 4 bases and J by 6 bases, with 3 bases of the junction left unmatched. CDR3 length equals 13 residues. Germline CDR1 reads LNHDA; CDR2 reads SQIVND (reference sequence). DNA of the CDR3: TGTGCCAGTAGTAGAACAGGGGGCGATGGCTACACCTTC. Its translation: CASSRTGGDGYTF. Full variable domain (missing parts from reference TRBV19 and TRBJ1-2): DGGITQSPKYLFRKEGQNVTLSCEQNLNHDAMYWYRQDPGQGLRLIYYSQIVNDFQKGDIAEGYSVSREKKESFPLTVTSAQKNPTAFYLCASSRTGGDGYTFGSGTRLTVV.

This clone was observed many times. The rearrangement joins TRBV13 to TRBJ2-2, with 14 nucleotides matching TRBD2. This CDR3 comprises 17 residues. Germline CDR1 and CDR2: PRHDT and FYEKMQ (reference sequence). V lost 5 bases, J lost 5 bases, and 7 bases stayed unmatched. In DNA form, the CDR3 reads TGTGCCAGCAGCGCGGGACTAGCGGGAGTGCGGACCGGGGAGCTGTTTTTT. Protein product: CASSAGLAGVRTGELFF.

This clone was picked up one time. V and J are TRBV7-2 and TRBJ1-4, with 9 bases matching TRBD1. The CDR3 spans 16 residues. Germline V gene sequence: CDR1 SGHTA, CDR2 FQGNSA. V was clipped by 5 bases and J by 7 bases; unmatched bases: 11. The CDR3 spells CASSPGVGTGLEKLFF. CDR3 bases: TGTGCCAGCAGCCCGGGGGTGGGGACAGGGCTTGAAAAACTGTTTTTT.

The chain combines TRBV4-2 with TRBJ1-2; tentatively, D is TRBD1 (6 bases). Looked up from germline, CDR1 is LGHNA and CDR2 is YNFKEQ. CDR3 length: 15 residues. Trimming removed 1 base at V and 0 bases at J, with 9 bases between. The CDR3 DNA follows: TGTGCCAGCAGCCAAGCGGACAGTTCTAACTATGGCTACACCTTC. This encodes CASSQADSSNYGYTF.

This chain links TRBV19 with TRBJ1-2, with 7 nucleotides matching TRBD1. Trimming at V came to 4 bases and at J to 4 bases, leaving 12 bases not matched to a gene. From germline, CDR1 is LNHDA and CDR2 SQIVND (reference sequence). CDR3 length: 16 residues. This CDR3 is CASSNDDRAAPYGYTF. CDR3 nucleotide sequence: TGTGCCAGTAGTAACGATGACAGGGCGGCCCCCTATGGCTACACCTTC.

The chain employs TRBV18 and TRBJ2-5; no definite D call. The V gene's germline CDR1 is KGHSH and CDR2 LQKENI. V lost 2 bases, J lost 3 bases, and 13 bases lay in between. This CDR3 comprises 15 residues. The CDR3 bases are TGTGCCAGCTCACCAAGTCAGAGTCGGGAAGAGACCCAGTACTTC. This translates into CASSPSQSREETQYF.

The J gene is TRBJ1-2, the V gene TRBV4-2; D remains unclear. The germline V gene has CDR1 LGHNA and CDR2 YNFKEQ. Trimming removed 0 bases from V and 3 bases from J, with 20 bases in between. The CDR3 runs to 18 residues. CDR3 DNA: TGTGCCAGCAGCCAAGACGTTGCGACCCCTCCCTCCTACTATGGCTACACCTTC. Translation gives CASSQDVATPPSYYGYTF.